A single sample gave rise to the 26 T cell receptor beta chains below, sequenced in a study of T cell changes during pregnancy in multiple sclerosis. Produced via immunoSEQ multiplex PCR; TCRdb's table is partial and in-frame only. The sample lists fewer than 140,000 clones, around 92% occurring once. The input for sequencing was peripheral blood, taken after pregnancy. Receptors were obtained from a female donor with multiple sclerosis, enrolled in a pregnancy study.

This chain joins TRBV5-1 and TRBJ1-2, with 8 nucleotides matching TRBD1. Looked up from germline, CDR1 is SGHRS and CDR2 is YFSETQ. The CDR3 covers 16 residues. Trimming removed 0 bases from V and 9 bases from J; junction bases left unmatched: 13. The CDR3, as DNA: TGCGCCAGCAGCTTGGGATTGGCAGGGGGCGAGGACCGCTACACCTTC. It specifies CASSLGLAGGEDRYTF.

The rearrangement joins TRBV5-1 to TRBJ1-1, with 9 bases aligning to TRBD1. Trimming took 0 bases from V and 1 from J; bases not matched to a gene: 4. CDR1 and CDR2 from the germline V gene are SGHRS and YFSETQ. The CDR3 totals 16 residues. CDR3: CASSLGRQGGNTEAFF. The DNA for the CDR3 is TGCGCCAGCAGCTTGGGTCGACAGGGGGGGAACACTGAAGCTTTCTTT. The full variable domain, with the rest looked up from reference TRBV5-1 and TRBJ1-1, is KAGVTQTPRYLIKTRGQQVTLSCSPISGHRSVSWYQQTPGQGLQFLFEYFSETQRNKGNFPGRFSGRQFSNSRSEMNVSTLELGDSALYLCASSLGRQGGNTEAFFGQGTRLTVV.

The CDR3 bases are TGCGCCAGCAGCCAAAGTTTTGGACAGGGGTTCTATGGCTACACCTTC. Its protein product is CASSQSFGQGFYGYTF. The genes are TRBV4-1 and TRBJ1-2, with 9 bases that match TRBD1. The germline V gene has CDR1 MGHRA and CDR2 YSYEKL. The trim removed 2 bases at V and 4 bases at J, leaving 8 bases unmatched. CDR3 length: 16 amino acids.

V gene TRBV4-1 combines with J gene TRBJ1-4; 7 bases line up with TRBD1. This CDR3 is built from 16 residues. Germline trimming cut 2 bases from V and 8 bases from J; bases unmatched to any gene: 11. Looked up from germline, CDR1 is MGHRA and CDR2 is YSYEKL. This CDR3 is CASSQIEGASREKLFF. The CDR3 DNA reads as TGCGCCAGCAGCCAAATTGAGGGGGCTTCGAGGGAAAAACTGTTTTTT.

The chain combines TRBV2 with TRBJ2-7; no reliable D call. CDR1 and CDR2 from the germline V gene are SNHLY and FYNNEI. This CDR3 is built from 11 residues. V was trimmed by 6 bases and J by 3 bases, leaving 6 bases between them. The CDR3 bases are TGTGCCAGCAGCGCCTACTACGAGCAGTACTTC. Protein: CASSAYYEQYF.

This chain connects TRBV5-1 to TRBJ1-2; 12 bases fit TRBD1. The CDR3 is made up of 19 amino acids. The germline V gene has CDR1 SGHRS and CDR2 YFSETQ. The V segment lost 4 bases and the J segment 4 bases; nucleotides outside the gene matches: 17. The DNA for the CDR3 is TGCGCCAGCAGCCCGAGGGTCCCGGGACAGGGGGCAGAGTTCTATGGCTACACCTTC. It encodes CASSPRVPGQGAEFYGYTF.

The gene calls are TRBV7-3 and TRBJ1-1, with D possibly matching TRBD1 (5 bases). Germline values: CDR1 SGHTA, CDR2 FQGTGA. The CDR3 contains 15 residues. V was clipped by 7 bases and J by 0 bases, with 15 bases between them. The CDR3 sequence: CASNPTGGLNTEAFF. The CDR3, as DNA: TGTGCCAGCAACCCGACCGGGGGTTTGAACACTGAAGCTTTCTTT. Full variable domain (outside the CDR3, taken from reference TRBV7-3 and TRBJ1-1): GAGVSQTPSNKVTEKGKYVELRCDPISGHTALYWYRQSLGQGPEFLIYFQGTGAADDSGLPNDRFFAVRPEGSVSTLKIQRTERGDSAVYLCASNPTGGLNTEAFFGQGTRLTVV.

The chain links TRBV7-2 to TRBJ2-2; 11 nucleotides agree with TRBD1. The V and J ends lost 5 bases and 2 bases, in that order; junction bases with no gene match: 4. There are 16 residues in the CDR3. In germline, CDR1 is SGHTA, CDR2 FQGNSA. The CDR3 here is CASSKRTGGNTGELFF. The CDR3 DNA follows: TGTGCCAGCAGCAAAAGGACAGGGGGCAACACCGGGGAGCTGTTTTTT. The full variable domain, completed using reference TRBV7-2 and TRBJ2-2, is GAGVSQSPSNKVTEKGKDVELRCDPISGHTALYWYRQSLGQGLEFLIYFQGNSAPDKSGLPSDRFSAERTGGSVSTLTIQRTQQEDSAVYLCASSKRTGGNTGELFFGEGSRLTVL.

The V call is TRBV28, the J call TRBJ2-3; 13 nucleotides match TRBD2. This CDR3 has 20 amino acids. Germline V gene data show CDR1 as MDHEN and CDR2 as SYDVKM. V was clipped by 4 bases and J by 0 bases; unmatched bases: 13. CDR3 DNA sequence: TGTGCCAGCAGTTACCCGCGACTAGCGGGGGGCGTTTCTAGCACAGATACGCAGTATTTT. Protein sequence: CASSYPRLAGGVSSTDTQYF. The whole variable domain, remainder taken from reference TRBV28 and TRBJ2-3, is DVKVTQSSRYLVKRTGEKVFLECVQDMDHENMFWYRQDPGLGLRLIYFSYDVKMKEKGDIPEGYSVSREKKERFSLILESASTNQTSMYLCASSYPRLAGGVSSTDTQYFGPGTRLTVL.

This sequence joins TRBV7-3 and TRBJ1-1; D perhaps matches TRBD1 (5 bases). From germline, CDR1 is SGHTA and CDR2 FQGTGA. Between the trimmed V and J ends, which lost 5 bases and 1 base, there was a span of 14 bases. The CDR3 contains 15 residues. For the CDR3, the DNA is TGTGCCAGCAGCCTAAGCTCGGGGGGGAACACTGAAGCTTTCTTT. This sequence encodes CASSLSSGGNTEAFF.

The rearrangement links TRBV12-5 to TRBJ2-1; 12 bases fit TRBD1. Germline loops: CDR1 LGHNT, CDR2 FRNRAP. Losses at the gene ends were 0 bases for V and 7 bases for J; bases not matched to a gene: 4. The CDR3 loop spans 16 amino acids. The CDR3 DNA sequence: TGTGCTAGTGGTTTGGTAGTGGGACAGGGGGCAAATGAGCAGTTCTTC. It codes for CASGLVVGQGANEQFF. The variable domain in full, completed from reference TRBV12-5 and TRBJ2-1, reads DARVTQTPRHKVTEMGQEVTMRCQPILGHNTVFWYRQTMMQGLELLAYFRNRAPLDDSGMPKDRFSAEMPDATLATLKIQPSEPRDSAVYFCASGLVVGQGANEQFFGPGTRLTVL.

The chain links TRBV12-2 to TRBJ2-7; the D call in the table, TRBD1, was not verified against the DNA. TRBV12-2 is termed a pseudogene. This CDR3 is built from 14 residues. The CDR3 spells CASRQGQPPYEQYF. The CDR3, as DNA: TGTGCAAGTCGCCAAGGACAGCCTCCCTACGAGCAGTACTTC.

The chain has TRBV28 and TRBJ2-3; D not certain. CDR1 is MDHEN, CDR2 SYDVKM, per germline. Trimming shortened V by 1 base and J by 5 bases, and 7 bases separated the two germline ends. The CDR3 length is 13 residues. DNA for the CDR3: TGTGCCAGCAGTTTATCACCGGTAGATACGCAGTATTTT. It specifies CASSLSPVDTQYF.

The chain has TRBV5-6 and TRBJ1-2; no clear D. CDR3 length equals 15 residues. The germline CDR1 and CDR2 sequences are SGHDT and YYEEEE. V dropped 1 base and J dropped 6 bases, with 16 bases sitting between them. The CDR3 region is CASSLQGADPDGYTF. In DNA, the CDR3 is TGTGCCAGCAGCTTGCAAGGAGCTGATCCAGATGGCTACACCTTC.

This chain uses TRBV28 with TRBJ1-5; weak D call: TRBD1 (6 bases). In germline, CDR1 is MDHEN, CDR2 SYDVKM. Trimming removed 6 bases at V and 1 base at J, with 10 bases between. The CDR3 loop spans 14 amino acids. CDR3 region: CASSFRGSNQPQHF. The CDR3 DNA reads TGTGCCAGCAGCTTCAGGGGAAGCAATCAGCCCCAGCATTTT.

This chain uses TRBV5-4 with TRBJ2-7, with D possibly matching TRBD2 (6 bases). Germline-derived CDR1 and CDR2 are SGHNT and YYREEE (reference sequence). V shed 0 bases and J shed 3 bases, with 13 bases lying between them. The CDR3 is made up of 15 amino acids. CDR3 sequence reads: CASSLGGNSGYEQYF. Written as DNA, the CDR3 is TGTGCCAGCAGCTTGGGTGGGAATAGCGGCTACGAGCAGTACTTC.

CDR3 protein: CASSYSGGVIQETQYF. Written as DNA, the CDR3 is TGTGCCAGCAGTTACTCGGGAGGGGTTATTCAAGAGACCCAGTACTTC. This chain joins TRBV6-5 and TRBJ2-5; 7 bases fit TRBD2. The V gene end was trimmed by 0 bases and the J gene end by 2 bases; junction bases not matched to a gene: 6. The germline V gene encodes CDR1 MNHEY and CDR2 SVGAGI. This CDR3 is built from 16 residues.

The chain joins TRBV28 to TRBJ1-1; a possible D gene is TRBD1 (6 bases). The CDR3 is made up of 15 amino acids. Trimming took off 5 bases at V and 1 base at J, with 14 bases between the two ends. Germline values: CDR1 MDHEN, CDR2 SYDVKM. DNA for the CDR3: TGTGCCAGCAGTCCAATACAGGGTGGGAACACTGAAGCTTTCTTT. It translates to CASSPIQGGNTEAFF.

The chain couples TRBV6-1 to TRBJ2-1, with 9 bases matching TRBD2. The CDR3 totals 15 residues. The V segment lost 2 bases and the J segment 10 bases; nucleotides outside the gene matches: 9. The germline gives CDR1 MNHNS, CDR2 SASEGT. This CDR3 is CASSERAGGPREQFF. DNA for the CDR3: TGTGCCAGCAGTGAACGGGCGGGAGGGCCTCGGGAGCAGTTCTTC.

The V call is TRBV5-3, the J call TRBJ2-7, with TRBD2 matching 13 bases. TRBV5-3 is an ORF for which the function is uncertain. The CDR3 sequence is 14 residues long. The V segment lost 0 bases and the J segment 7 bases; nucleotides outside the gene matches: 1. The CDR3 DNA is TGTGCCAGAAGCTTGGCGGGACTAGCGGGAGAGCAGTACTTC. This gives the protein CARSLAGLAGEQYF.

This chain joins TRBV29-1 and TRBJ2-7, with a tentative D call TRBD1 (6 bases). CDR3 length: 14 residues. Between the trimmed V and J ends, which lost 6 bases and 2 bases, there was a span of 17 bases. Germline CDR1 reads SQVTM; CDR2 reads ANQGSEA. The CDR3 sequence is CSVSGTTPPYEQYF. CDR3 DNA sequence: TGCAGCGTCTCGGGGACAACCCCTCCCTACGAGCAGTACTTC.

The chain has TRBV30 and TRBJ2-3, with a tentative D call TRBD2 (6 bases). The V end was cut by 2 bases, the J end by 5 bases, with 14 bases between. Per germline, CDR1 GTSNPN and CDR2 SVGIG (reference sequence). This CDR3 spans 14 amino acids. CDR3 region: CAWSLATVGDTQYF. CDR3 nucleotide sequence: TGTGCCTGGAGTCTAGCGACCGTGGGAGATACGCAGTATTTT.

The chain couples TRBV9 to TRBJ2-4; 9 bases agree with TRBD2. From germline, CDR1 is SGDLS and CDR2 YYNGEE. This CDR3 is built from 18 residues. J was trimmed by 9 bases and V by 0 bases; bases with no gene match: 16. This CDR3 is CASSVGPGGRGPQGIQYF. CDR3 DNA: TGTGCCAGCAGCGTAGGACCAGGCGGGAGGGGTCCCCAGGGCATTCAGTACTTC.

V gene TRBV7-8 combines with J gene TRBJ1-1, with D unresolved. The CDR3 totals 14 residues. Trimming shortened V by 2 bases and J by 5 bases, and 12 bases separated the two germline ends. Germline V CDR1 and CDR2: SGHVS, FQNEAQ. The CDR3 spells CASSLFGVGTEAFF. DNA for the CDR3: TGTGCCAGCAGCTTATTCGGGGTAGGAACTGAAGCTTTCTTT.

The J gene is TRBJ2-7, the V gene TRBV7-9, with D possibly being TRBD2 (5 bases). V lost 6 bases and J 0 bases, leaving 12 bases between the germline ends. CDR1 and CDR2 from the germline V gene are SEHNR and FQNEAQ (reference sequence). There are 14 residues in the CDR3. CDR3 sequence: CASSADWGSYEQYF. CDR3 coding DNA: TGTGCCAGCAGTGCGGACTGGGGCTCCTACGAGCAGTACTTC.

The chain links TRBV7-3 to TRBJ2-1; TRBD2 matches 9 bases. Per germline, CDR1 SGHTA and CDR2 FQGTGA. The CDR3 covers 14 residues. V lost 2 bases, J lost 7 bases, and 3 bases stayed unmatched. The CDR3 region has the DNA TGTGCCAGCAGCTTAGCGGGAGGGGGGAATGAGCAGTTCTTC. Amino acid sequence: CASSLAGGGNEQFF.